The clone carrying this T cell receptor beta chain was recorded many times. Its antigen remains unknown. The table came from immunoSEQ multiplex PCR; TCRdb's copy has only in-frame clones and leaves some out. The sample gives tens of thousands of clones, none seen only once, and the top ten clones hold more than 2%. Germline CDR1 reads SEHNR; CDR2 reads FQNEAQ (reference sequence). CDR3 size: 13 residues. Deletions cut 5 bases from V and 1 base from J, with 8 bases between. This entry comes from a study of T cells after posttransplantation cyclophosphamide. Whole-study findings and limits: TRB clonality was highly associated with recipient CMV seropositivity and reactivation.

This rearrangement joins TRBV7-9 to TRBJ1-1; D possibly corresponds to TRBD1 (5 bases). The specimen was PBMCs. This receptor was identified in a man aged 50 to 59 in good health, CMV-negative, and a related stem cell transplant donor. The CDR3 DNA reads TGTGCCAGCAGCCAACAGGAGAACACTGAAGCTTTCTTT. It encodes CASSQQENTEAFF.